Listed below are T cell receptor beta chains from one sample, sequenced in a study of cytomegalovirus exposure and HLA in healthy donors. Libraries were prepared by immunoSEQ multiplex PCR; TCRdb keeps only in-frame clonotypes and omits some of them. The sample table sets out 45,000 to 55,000 clones. Sequencing input: PBMCs. Receptors originate from a woman aged 45 to 65 in good health and CMV-seropositive. Both conserved end residues are part of each CDR3. D genes are given only for firm matches.

DNA,CDR3,D,V,J
TGTGCCAGCAGTTACGTCGGGGGAAGAGTCAAAAACATTCAGTACTTC,CASSYVGGRVKNIQYF,NA,TRBV6-6,TRBJ2-4
TGTGCCAGCAGTTCTACAACCTTTAGAGGGGAGCAGTTCTTC,CASSSTTFRGEQFF,NA,TRBV6-5,TRBJ2-1
TGTGCAAGCAGGGGGCGTACTGAAGCTTTCTTT,CASRGRTEAFF,TRBD1,TRBV13,TRBJ1-1
TGTGCCAGCAGCGCGGGGGAACACCAAGAGACCCAGTACTTC,CASSAGEHQETQYF,TRBD2,TRBV5-4,TRBJ2-5
TGTGCCAGTGGTATCAGGGGAGCGGCAGATACGCAGTATTTT,CASGIRGAADTQYF,NA,TRBV27,TRBJ2-3
TGCAGCGTAGGACAACGAGCTAACTATGGCTACACCTTC,CSVGQRANYGYTF,NA,TRBV29-1,TRBJ1-2
TGCAGCGTTGGCGGTGGGCTAGCGGGTTTGAACGAGCAGTACTTC,CSVGGGLAGLNEQYF,TRBD2,TRBV29-1,TRBJ2-7
TGTGCCAGCAGTTCCACTGGCGACGACGGGAATCAGCCCCAGCATTTT,CASSSTGDDGNQPQHF,NA,TRBV6-6,TRBJ1-5
TGTGCCAGCAGCTTAGGAGCCGGGTTACTATACAATGAGCAGTTCTTC,CASSLGAGLLYNEQFF,NA,TRBV7-2,TRBJ2-1
TGTGCCAGCAGCGTCGGCGGGAGGGTGGGCACAGATACGCAGTATTTT,CASSVGGRVGTDTQYF,TRBD2,TRBV9,TRBJ2-3
TGCGCCAGCAGCTTGGGGGCCTACCTAGCGGGGTACGAGCAGTACTTC,CASSLGAYLAGYEQYF,TRBD2,TRBV5-1,TRBJ2-7
TGTGCCAGTAGTACCTTGGGACAGGGAGGCACTGAAGCTTTCTTT,CASSTLGQGGTEAFF,TRBD1,TRBV19,TRBJ1-1
TGTGCCAGCAGTTTTCCCCGAACTAGCGGGAGCTTTTACGAGCAGTACTTC,CASSFPRTSGSFYEQYF,TRBD2,TRBV28,TRBJ2-7
TGTGCCAGCAGTGGACAGGGGAGAGGTATATCCTACGAGCAGTACTTC,CASSGQGRGISYEQYF,TRBD1,TRBV6-1,TRBJ2-7
TGTGCCAGCAGAACCACTAGCGGTCCCTACGAGCAGTACTTC,CASRTTSGPYEQYF,TRBD2,TRBV28,TRBJ2-7
TGTGCCAGCAGTCCCGACAGGCCCCACCAGCCCCAGCATTTT,CASSPDRPHQPQHF,NA,TRBV28,TRBJ1-5
TGTGCCAGCAGCGTGGTAGACACTGAAGCTTTCTTT,CASSVVDTEAFF,NA,TRBV2,TRBJ1-1
TGTGCCAGCAGCCAGGAGACCGGGGAGCTGTTTTTT,CASSQETGELFF,NA,TRBV4-2,TRBJ2-2